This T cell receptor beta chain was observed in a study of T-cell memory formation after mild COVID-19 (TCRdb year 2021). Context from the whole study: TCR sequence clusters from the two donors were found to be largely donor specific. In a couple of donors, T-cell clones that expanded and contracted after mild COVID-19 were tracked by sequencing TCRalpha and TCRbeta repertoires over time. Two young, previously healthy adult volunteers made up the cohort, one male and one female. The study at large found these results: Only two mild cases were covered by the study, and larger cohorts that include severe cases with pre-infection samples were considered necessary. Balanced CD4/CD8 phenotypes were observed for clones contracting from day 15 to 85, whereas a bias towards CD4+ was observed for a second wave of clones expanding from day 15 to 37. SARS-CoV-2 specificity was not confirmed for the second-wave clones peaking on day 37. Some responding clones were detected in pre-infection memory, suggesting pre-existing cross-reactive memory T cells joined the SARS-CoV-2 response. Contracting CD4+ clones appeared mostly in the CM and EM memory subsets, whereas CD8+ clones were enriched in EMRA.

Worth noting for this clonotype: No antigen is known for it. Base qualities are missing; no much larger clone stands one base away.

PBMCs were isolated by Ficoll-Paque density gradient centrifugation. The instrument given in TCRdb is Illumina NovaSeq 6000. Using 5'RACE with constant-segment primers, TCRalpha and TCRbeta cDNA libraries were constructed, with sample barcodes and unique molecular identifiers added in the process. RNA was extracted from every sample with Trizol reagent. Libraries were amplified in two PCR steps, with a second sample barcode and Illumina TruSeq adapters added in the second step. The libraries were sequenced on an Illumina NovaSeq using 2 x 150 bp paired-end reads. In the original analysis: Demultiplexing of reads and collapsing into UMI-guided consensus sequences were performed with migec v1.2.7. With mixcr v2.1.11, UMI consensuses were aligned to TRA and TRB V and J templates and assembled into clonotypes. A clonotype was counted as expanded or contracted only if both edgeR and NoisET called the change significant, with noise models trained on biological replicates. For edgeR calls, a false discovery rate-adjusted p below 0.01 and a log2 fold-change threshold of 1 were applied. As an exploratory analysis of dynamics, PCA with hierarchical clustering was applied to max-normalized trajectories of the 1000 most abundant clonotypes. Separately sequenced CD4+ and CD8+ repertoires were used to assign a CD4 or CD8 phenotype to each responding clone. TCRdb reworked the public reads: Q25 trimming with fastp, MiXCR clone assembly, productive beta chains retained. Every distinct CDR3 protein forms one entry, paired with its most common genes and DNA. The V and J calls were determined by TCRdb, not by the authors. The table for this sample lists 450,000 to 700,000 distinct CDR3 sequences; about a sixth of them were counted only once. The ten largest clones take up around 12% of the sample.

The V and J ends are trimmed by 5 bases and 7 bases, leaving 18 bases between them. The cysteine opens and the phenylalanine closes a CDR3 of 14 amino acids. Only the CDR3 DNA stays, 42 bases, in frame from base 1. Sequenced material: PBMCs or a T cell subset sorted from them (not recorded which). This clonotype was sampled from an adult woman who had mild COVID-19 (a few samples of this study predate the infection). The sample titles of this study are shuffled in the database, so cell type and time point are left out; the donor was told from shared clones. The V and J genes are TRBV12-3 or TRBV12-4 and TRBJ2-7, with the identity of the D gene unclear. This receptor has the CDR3 CASSPSGRAREQYF. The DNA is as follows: TGTGCCAGCAGTCCTTCTGGCCGTGCACGAGAGCAGTACTTC.